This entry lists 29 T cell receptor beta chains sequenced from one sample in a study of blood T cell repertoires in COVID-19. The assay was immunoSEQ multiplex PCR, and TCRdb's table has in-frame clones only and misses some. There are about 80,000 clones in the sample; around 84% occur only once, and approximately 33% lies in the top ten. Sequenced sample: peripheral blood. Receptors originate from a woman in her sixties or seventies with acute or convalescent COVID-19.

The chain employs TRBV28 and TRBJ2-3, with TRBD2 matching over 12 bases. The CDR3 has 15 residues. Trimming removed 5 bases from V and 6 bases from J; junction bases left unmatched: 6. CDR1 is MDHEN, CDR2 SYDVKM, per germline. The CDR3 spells CASSLAGGPGDTQYF. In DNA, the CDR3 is TGTGCCAGCAGTCTAGCGGGAGGGCCGGGGGATACGCAGTATTTT.

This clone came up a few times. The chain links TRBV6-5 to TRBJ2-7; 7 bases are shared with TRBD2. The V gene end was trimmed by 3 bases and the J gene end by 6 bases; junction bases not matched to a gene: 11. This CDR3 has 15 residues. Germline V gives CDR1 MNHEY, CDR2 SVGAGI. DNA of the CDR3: TGTGCCAGCAGTTATGGCGTCGGGGGGAGTAGCGAGCAGTACTTC. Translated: CASSYGVGGSSEQYF.

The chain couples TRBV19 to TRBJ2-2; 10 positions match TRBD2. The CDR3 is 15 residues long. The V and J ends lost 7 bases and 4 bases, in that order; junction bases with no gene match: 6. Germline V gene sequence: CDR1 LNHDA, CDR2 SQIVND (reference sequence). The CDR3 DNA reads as TGTGCCAGTACCCCTAGCGGGAGATCCACCGGGGAGCTGTTTTTT. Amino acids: CASTPSGRSTGELFF. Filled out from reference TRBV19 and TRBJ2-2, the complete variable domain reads DGGITQSPKYLFRKEGQNVTLSCEQNLNHDAMYWYRQDPGQGLRLIYYSQIVNDFQKGDIAEGYSVSREKKESFPLTVTSAQKNPTAFYLCASTPSGRSTGELFFGEGSRLTVL.

The CDR3 coding sequence is TGCGCCAGCAGACCCGGACAGGGTACGGGAGAGACCCAGTACTTC. Residues: CASRPGQGTGETQYF. The chain couples TRBV5-1 to TRBJ2-5, with 8 bases identical to TRBD1. This CDR3 contains 15 residues. Germline CDR1 is SGHRS and CDR2 is YFSETQ. V lost 5 bases, J lost 4 bases, and 10 bases stayed unmatched.

CDR3 sequence: CASSLIGLGDYGYTF. The CDR3, as DNA: TGCGCCAGCAGCTTGATTGGTTTAGGGGACTATGGCTACACCTTC. J is TRBJ1-2 and V is TRBV5-1; D perhaps matches TRBD1 (5 bases). The germline V gene has CDR1 SGHRS and CDR2 YFSETQ. The CDR3 extends over 15 amino acids. With 1 base removed from V and 3 bases from J, the gap between germline ends came to 13 bases. Together with reference TRBV5-1 and TRBJ1-2, the CDR3 gives the full variable domain: KAGVTQTPRYLIKTRGQQVTLSCSPISGHRSVSWYQQTPGQGLQFLFEYFSETQRNKGNFPGRFSGRQFSNSRSEMNVSTLELGDSALYLCASSLIGLGDYGYTFGSGTRLTVV.

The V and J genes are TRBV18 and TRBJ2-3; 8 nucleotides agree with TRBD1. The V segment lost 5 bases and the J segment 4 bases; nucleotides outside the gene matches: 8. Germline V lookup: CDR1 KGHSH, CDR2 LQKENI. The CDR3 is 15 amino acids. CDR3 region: CASSSSTGEADTQYF. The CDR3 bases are TGTGCCAGCTCATCCTCGACAGGGGAAGCAGATACGCAGTATTTT.

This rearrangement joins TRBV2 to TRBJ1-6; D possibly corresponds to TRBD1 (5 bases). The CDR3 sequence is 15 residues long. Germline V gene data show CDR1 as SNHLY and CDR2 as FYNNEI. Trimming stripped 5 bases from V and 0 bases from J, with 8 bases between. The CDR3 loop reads CASSRQGSYNSPLHF. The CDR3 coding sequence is TGTGCCAGCAGTCGCCAGGGCTCCTATAATTCACCCCTCCACTTT.

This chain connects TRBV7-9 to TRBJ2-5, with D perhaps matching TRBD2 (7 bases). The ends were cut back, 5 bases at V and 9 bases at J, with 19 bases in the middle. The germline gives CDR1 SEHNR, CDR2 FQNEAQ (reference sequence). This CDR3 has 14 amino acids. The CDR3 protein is CASSRLSGTSSQYF. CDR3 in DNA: TGTGCCAGCAGCCGACTGAGCGGGACATCGTCCCAGTACTTC.

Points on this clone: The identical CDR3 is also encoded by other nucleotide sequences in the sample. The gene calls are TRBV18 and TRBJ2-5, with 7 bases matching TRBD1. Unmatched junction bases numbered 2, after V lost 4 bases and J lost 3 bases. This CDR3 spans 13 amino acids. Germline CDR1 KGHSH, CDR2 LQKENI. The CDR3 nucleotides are TGTGCCAGCTCACTCGGGACAGAAGAGACCCAGTACTTC. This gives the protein CASSLGTEETQYF.

The CDR3 region is CASSIGEGMQETQYF. The CDR3 DNA reads TGTGCCAGTAGTATAGGGGAGGGGATGCAAGAGACCCAGTACTTC. The chain links TRBV19 to TRBJ2-5; 7 bases line up with TRBD2. CDR3 size: 15 residues. Germline loops: CDR1 LNHDA, CDR2 SQIVND (reference sequence). Unmatched junction bases numbered 4, after V lost 1 base and J lost 2 bases.

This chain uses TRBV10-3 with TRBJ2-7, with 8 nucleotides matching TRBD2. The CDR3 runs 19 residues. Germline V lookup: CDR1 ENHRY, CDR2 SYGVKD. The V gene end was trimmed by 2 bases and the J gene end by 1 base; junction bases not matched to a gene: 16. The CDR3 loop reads CAISEVGGLAGGRSYEQYF. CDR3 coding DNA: TGTGCCATCAGTGAGGTGGGGGGCTTGGCGGGAGGAAGATCCTACGAGCAGTACTTC.

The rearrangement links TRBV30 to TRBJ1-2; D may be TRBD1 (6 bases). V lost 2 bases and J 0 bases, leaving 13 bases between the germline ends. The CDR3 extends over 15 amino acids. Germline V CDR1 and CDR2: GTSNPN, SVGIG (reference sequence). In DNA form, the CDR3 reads TGTGCCTGGAGTAGGACAGCCGGAGCTAACTATGGCTACACCTTC. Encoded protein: CAWSRTAGANYGYTF.

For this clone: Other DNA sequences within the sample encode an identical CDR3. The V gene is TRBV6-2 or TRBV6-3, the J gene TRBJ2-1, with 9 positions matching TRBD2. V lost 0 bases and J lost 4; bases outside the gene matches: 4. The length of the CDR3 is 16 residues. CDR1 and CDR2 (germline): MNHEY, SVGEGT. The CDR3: CASSYSALAGYNEQFF. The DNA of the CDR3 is TGTGCCAGCAGTTACTCGGCCCTAGCGGGATACAATGAGCAGTTCTTC.

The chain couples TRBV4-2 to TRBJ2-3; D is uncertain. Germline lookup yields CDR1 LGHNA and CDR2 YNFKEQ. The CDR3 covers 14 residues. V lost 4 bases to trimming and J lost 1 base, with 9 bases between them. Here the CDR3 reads CASSLDTRTDTQYF. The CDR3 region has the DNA TGTGCCAGCAGCCTTGACACCCGCACAGATACGCAGTATTTT.

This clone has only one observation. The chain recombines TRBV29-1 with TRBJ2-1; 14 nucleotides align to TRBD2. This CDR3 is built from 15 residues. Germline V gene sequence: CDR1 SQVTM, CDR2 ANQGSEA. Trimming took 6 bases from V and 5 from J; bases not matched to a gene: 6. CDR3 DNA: TGCAGCGTGTACAAGACTAGCGGGAGGGACAATGAGCAGTTCTTC. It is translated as CSVYKTSGRDNEQFF.

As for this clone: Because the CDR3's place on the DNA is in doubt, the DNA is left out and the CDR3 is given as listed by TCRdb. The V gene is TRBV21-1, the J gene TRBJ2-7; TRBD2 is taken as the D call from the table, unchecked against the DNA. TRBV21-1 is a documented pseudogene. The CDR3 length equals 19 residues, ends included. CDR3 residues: CASSKGVWASGSGGGEQYF.

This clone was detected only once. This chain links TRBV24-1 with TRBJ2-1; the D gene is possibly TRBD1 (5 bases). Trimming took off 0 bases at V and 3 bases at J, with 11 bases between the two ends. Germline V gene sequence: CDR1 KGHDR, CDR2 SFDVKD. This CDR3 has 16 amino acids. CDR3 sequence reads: CATSDLSRADYNEQFF. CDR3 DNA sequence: TGTGCCACCAGTGATTTGAGCAGGGCCGACTACAATGAGCAGTTCTTC.

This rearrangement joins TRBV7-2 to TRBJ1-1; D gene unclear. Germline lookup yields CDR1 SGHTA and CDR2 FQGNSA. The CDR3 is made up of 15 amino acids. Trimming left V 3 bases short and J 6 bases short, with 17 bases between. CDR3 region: CASSFSPGESAEAFF. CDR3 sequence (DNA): TGTGCCAGCAGCTTTTCGCCCGGGGAAAGCGCTGAAGCTTTCTTT.

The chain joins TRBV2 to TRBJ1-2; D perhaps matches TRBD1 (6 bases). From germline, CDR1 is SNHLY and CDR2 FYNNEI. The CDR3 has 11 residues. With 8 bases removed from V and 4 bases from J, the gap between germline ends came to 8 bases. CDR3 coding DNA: TGTGCCAGCCAGGACAGCTATGGCTACACCTTC. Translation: CASQDSYGYTF.

The CDR3 is CASSPGGRARRYNEQFF. The DNA of the CDR3 is TGCGCCAGCTCCCCAGGCGGGAGGGCCAGAAGATACAATGAGCAGTTCTTC. The chain joins TRBV5-1 to TRBJ2-1, with 9 nucleotides matching TRBD2. With 7 bases clipped from V and 4 bases from J, the junction kept 15 bases outside the gene matches. This CDR3 region has 17 residues. Germline V gene sequence: CDR1 SGHRS, CDR2 YFSETQ.

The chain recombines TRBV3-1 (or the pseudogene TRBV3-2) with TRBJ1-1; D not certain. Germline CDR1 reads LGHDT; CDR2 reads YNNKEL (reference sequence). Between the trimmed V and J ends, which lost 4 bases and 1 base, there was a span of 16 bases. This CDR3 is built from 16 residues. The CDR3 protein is CASSPLPGVGNTEAFF. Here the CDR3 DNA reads TGTGCCAGCAGCCCCCTACCCGGGGTGGGGAACACTGAAGCTTTCTTT.

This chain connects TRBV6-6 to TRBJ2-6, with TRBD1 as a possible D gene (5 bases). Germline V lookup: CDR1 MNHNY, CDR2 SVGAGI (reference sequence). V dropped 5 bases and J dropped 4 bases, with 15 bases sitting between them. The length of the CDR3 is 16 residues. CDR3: CASSAPGNSGANVLTF. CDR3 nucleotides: TGTGCCAGCAGTGCTCCAGGGAACTCCGGGGCCAACGTCCTGACTTTC.

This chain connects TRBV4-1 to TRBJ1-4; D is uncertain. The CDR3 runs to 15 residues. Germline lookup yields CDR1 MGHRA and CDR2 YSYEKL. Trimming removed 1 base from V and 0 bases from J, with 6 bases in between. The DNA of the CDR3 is TGCGCCAGCAGCCAAGGGCAGGCAACTAATGAAAAACTGTTTTTT. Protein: CASSQGQATNEKLFF.

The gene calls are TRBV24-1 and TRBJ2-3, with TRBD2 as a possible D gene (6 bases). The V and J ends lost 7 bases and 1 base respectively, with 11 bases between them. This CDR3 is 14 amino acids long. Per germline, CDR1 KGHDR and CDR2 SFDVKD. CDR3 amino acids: CATSPGGGTDTQYF. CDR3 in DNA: TGTGCCACCAGCCCCGGGGGTGGCACAGATACGCAGTATTTT.

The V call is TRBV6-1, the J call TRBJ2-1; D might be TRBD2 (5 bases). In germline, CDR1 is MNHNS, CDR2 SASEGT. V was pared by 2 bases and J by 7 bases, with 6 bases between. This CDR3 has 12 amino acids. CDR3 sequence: CASSELANEQFF. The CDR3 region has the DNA TGTGCCAGCAGTGAACTAGCAAATGAGCAGTTCTTC.

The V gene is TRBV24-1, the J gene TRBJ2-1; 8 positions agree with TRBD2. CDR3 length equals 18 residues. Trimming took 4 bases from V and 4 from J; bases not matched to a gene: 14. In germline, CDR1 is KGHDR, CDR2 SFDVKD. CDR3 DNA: TGTGCCACCAGTGACCCCTCCTTCGGGGCTAGCGGGTACAATGAGCAGTTCTTC. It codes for CATSDPSFGASGYNEQFF.

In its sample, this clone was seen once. CDR3 in amino acids: CASSSGRAADTQYF. CDR3 DNA sequence: TGTGCCAGCAGCAGCGGGAGGGCCGCCGATACGCAGTATTTT. This chain connects TRBV4-2 to TRBJ2-3, with 10 bases aligning to TRBD2. The germline V gene has CDR1 LGHNA and CDR2 YNFKEQ. V dropped 5 bases and J dropped 6; count of bases not matched to a gene: 5. The CDR3 covers 14 residues.

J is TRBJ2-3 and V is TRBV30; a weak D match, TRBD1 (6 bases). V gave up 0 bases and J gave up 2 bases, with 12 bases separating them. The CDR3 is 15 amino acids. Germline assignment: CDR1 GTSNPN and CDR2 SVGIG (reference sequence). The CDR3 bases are TGTGCCTGGAGTGTACGCCCAGGGGCCACAGATACGCAGTATTTT. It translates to CAWSVRPGATDTQYF.

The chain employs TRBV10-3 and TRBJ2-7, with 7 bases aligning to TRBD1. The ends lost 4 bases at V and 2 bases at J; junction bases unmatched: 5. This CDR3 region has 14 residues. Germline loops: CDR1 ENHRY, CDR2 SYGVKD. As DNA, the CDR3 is TGTGCCATCAGTGGGACAGGACGGCCCTACGAGCAGTACTTC. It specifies CAISGTGRPYEQYF.